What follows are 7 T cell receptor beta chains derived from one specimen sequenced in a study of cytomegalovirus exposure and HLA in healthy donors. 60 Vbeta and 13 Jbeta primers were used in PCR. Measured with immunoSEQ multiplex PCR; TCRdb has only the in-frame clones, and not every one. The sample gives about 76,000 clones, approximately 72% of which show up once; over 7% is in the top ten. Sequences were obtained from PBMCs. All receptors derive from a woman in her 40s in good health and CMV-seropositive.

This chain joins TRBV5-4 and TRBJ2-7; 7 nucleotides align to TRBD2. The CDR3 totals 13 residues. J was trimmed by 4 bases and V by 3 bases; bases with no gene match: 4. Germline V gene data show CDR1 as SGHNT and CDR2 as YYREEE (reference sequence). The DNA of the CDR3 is TGTGCCAGCAGCTCCCCCGGGGGGTACGAGCAGTACTTC. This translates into CASSSPGGYEQYF.

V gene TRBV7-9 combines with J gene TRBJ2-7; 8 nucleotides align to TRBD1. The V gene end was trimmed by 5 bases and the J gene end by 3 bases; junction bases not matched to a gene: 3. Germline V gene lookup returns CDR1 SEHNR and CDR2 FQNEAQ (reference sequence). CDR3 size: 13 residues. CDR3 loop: CASSRTGRYEQYF. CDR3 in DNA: TGTGCCAGCAGCCGGACAGGGCGCTACGAGCAGTACTTC. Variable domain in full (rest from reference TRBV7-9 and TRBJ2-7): DTGVSQNPRHKITKRGQNVTFRCDPISEHNRLYWYRQTLGQGPEFLTYFQNEAQLEKSRLLSDRFSAERPKGSFSTLEIQRTEQGDSAMYLCASSRTGRYEQYFGPGTRLTVT.

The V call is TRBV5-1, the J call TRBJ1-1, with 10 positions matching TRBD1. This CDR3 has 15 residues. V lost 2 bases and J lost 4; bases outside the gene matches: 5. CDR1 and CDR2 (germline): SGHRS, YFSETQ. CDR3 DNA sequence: TGCGCCAGCAGCTTATGGGGGGACAGGGGCACTGAAGCTTTCTTT. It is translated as CASSLWGDRGTEAFF.

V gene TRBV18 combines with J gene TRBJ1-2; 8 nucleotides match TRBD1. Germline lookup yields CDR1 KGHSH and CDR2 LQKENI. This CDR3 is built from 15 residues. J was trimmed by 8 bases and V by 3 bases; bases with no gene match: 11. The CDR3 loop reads CASSPGQEVLRGYTF. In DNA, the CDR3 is TGTGCCAGCTCACCGGGACAGGAAGTCTTAAGGGGCTACACCTTC.

CDR3 region: CASSLVAGGYTF. The DNA of the CDR3 is TGTGCCAGCAGCTTAGTGGCGGGTGGCTACACCTTC. The V and J genes are TRBV7-6 and TRBJ1-2; D unresolved. The CDR3 has 12 residues. CDR1 and CDR2 (germline): SGHVS, FNYEAQ. V was shortened by 1 base and J by 7 bases, with 7 bases between the two germline ends.

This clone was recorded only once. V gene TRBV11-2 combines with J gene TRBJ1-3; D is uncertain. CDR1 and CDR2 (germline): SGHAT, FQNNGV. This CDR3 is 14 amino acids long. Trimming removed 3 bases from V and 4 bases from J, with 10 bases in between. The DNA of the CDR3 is TGTGCCAGCAGCTTTTCGTCGGAGGGAAACACCATATATTTT. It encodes CASSFSSEGNTIYF.

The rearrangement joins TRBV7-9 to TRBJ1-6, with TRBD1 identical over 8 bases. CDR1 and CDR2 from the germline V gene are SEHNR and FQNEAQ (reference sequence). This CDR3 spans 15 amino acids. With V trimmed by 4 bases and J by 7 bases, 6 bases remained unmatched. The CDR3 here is CASSSVGQGNSPLHF. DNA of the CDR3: TGTGCCAGCAGCTCCGTTGGACAGGGCAATTCACCCCTCCACTTT.